This T cell receptor (beta chain) was captured in a study of immune evolution from preneoplasia to lung adenocarcinoma. The data were produced by immunoSEQ multiplex PCR, yet TCRdb's version contains in-frame clones alone and is incomplete. The sample lists around 39,000 clones; 74% were seen once. Trimming cost V 4 bases and J 4 bases; bases outside gene matches: 6. CDR3 length: 14 amino acids. Germline V CDR1 and CDR2: SGHDN, FVKESK. This chain uses TRBV14 with TRBJ1-1, with TRBD1 identical over 7 bases. This receptor was taken from a person between 55 and 69 years old with lung adenocarcinoma. Sequencing was carried out using FFPE invasive lung adenocarcinoma tissue. The CDR3 region is CASSLQGGVTEAFF. The CDR3 bases are TGTGCCAGCAGCCTCCAGGGGGGGGTCACTGAAGCTTTCTTT.